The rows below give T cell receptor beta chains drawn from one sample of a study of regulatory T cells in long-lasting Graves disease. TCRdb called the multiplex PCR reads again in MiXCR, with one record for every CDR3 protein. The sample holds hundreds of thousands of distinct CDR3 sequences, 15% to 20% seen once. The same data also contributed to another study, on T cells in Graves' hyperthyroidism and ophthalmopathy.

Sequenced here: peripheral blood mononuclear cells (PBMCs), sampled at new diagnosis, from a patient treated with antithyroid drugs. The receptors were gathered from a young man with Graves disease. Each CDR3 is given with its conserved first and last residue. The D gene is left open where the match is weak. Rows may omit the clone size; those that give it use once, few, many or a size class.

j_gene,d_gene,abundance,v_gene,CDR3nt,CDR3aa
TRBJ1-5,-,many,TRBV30,TGTGCCTGGAGTGTACTAGGTAACAGGGTCCGGCATTTT,CAWSVLGNRVRHF
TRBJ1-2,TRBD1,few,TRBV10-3,TGTACCATCAGTGGACAGGGGAATGGCTACACCTTC,CTISGQGNGYTF
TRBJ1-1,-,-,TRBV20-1,TGCAGTCGGTTTCTGCCAGTCACTGAAGCTTTCTTT,CSRFLPVTEAFF
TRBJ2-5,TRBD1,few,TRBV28,TGTGCCAGCAGCGACTTACAGGGGAGAGAGACCCAGTACTTC,CASSDLQGRETQYF
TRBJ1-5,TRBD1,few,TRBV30,TGTGCCTGCGGGACAGGGGTTAATCAGCCCCAGCATTTT,CACGTGVNQPQHF
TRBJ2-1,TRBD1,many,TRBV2,TGTGCCAGCAGTCAAGGACAGGGGGAGCAGTTCTTC,CASSQGQGEQFF
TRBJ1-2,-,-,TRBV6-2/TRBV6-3,TGTGCCAGCAGTTACCACCAGGGGCAGAACTATGGCTACACCTTC,CASSYHQGQNYGYTF
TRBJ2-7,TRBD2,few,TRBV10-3,TGTGCCATCAGCTCGGGGGGAACGAGGACTAGCGGAGGAACCTACGAGCAGTACTTC,CAISSGGTRTSGGTYEQYF
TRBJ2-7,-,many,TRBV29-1,TGCAGCGTTGAAGACAATCCCTACGAGCAGTACTTC,CSVEDNPYEQYF
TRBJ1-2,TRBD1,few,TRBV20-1,TGCAGTGCTCTACAGGGGGCGGTTGGCTACACCTTC,CSALQGAVGYTF
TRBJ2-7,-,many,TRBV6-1,TGTGCCAGCAGTCCTCACGCCCTAGCGCCATACGAGCAGTACTTC,CASSPHALAPYEQYF
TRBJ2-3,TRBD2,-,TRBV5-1,TGCGCCAGCAGCTCCCAAGAGACTAGCGGGACGAGAGATACGCAGTATTTT,CASSSQETSGTRDTQYF
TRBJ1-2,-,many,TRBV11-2,TGTGCCAGCCGGCGGGAGATCAACTCGCTGGATGGCTACACCTTC,CASRREINSLDGYTF
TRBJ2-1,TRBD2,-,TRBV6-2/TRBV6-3,TGTGCCAGCAGCTATACCCCTAAGCTGACTAGCGGGGTTCGGGTTGAGCAGTTCTTC,CASSYTPKLTSGVRVEQFF
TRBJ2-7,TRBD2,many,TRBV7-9,TGTGCCAGCAGCCGGACTAGCCCCTTGTACGAGCAGTACTTC,CASSRTSPLYEQYF
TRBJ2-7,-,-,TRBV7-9,TGTGCCAGTCATGACAGCTCCTACGAGCAGTACTTC,CASHDSSYEQYF
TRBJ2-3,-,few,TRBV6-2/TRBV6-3,TGTGCCAGCAGTTACTCGACGGGGCCGATCGACGGGGCTCGCACAGATACGCAGTATTTT,CASSYSTGPIDGARTDTQYF
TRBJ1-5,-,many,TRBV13,TGTGCCAGCAGCTTAAGGAGGGAATTCAATCAGCCCCAGCATTTT,CASSLRREFNQPQHF
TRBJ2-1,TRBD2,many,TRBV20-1,TGCAGTAAGGTGGGGACTAGCGGCTACAATGAGCAGTTCTTC,CSKVGTSGYNEQFF
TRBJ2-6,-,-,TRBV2,TGTGCCAGCAGTCCAAGGGCTATAGCTGGGGCCAACGTCCTGACTTTC,CASSPRAIAGANVLTF
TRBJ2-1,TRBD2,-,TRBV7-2,TGTGCCAGCAGCCGGGTTTGGCGGGAGGGTGAGCAGTTCTTC,CASSRVWREGEQFF
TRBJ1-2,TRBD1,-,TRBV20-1,TGCAGTGCTGGGGACAGGGAGGACTATGGCTACACCTTC,CSAGDREDYGYTF
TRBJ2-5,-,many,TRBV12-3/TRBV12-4,TGTGCCAGCCTCAAAGTCGGGGGCGAGACCCAGTACTTC,CASLKVGGETQYF
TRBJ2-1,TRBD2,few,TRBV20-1,TGCAGTGCTAGCGAACTAGCGGGTTACAATGAGCAGTTCTTC,CSASELAGYNEQFF
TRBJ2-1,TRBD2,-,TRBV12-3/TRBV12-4,TGTGCCAGCAGTTTTAGGAGTCTAGCGGGGAATGAGCAGTTCTTC,CASSFRSLAGNEQFF
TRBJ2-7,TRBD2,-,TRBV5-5,TGTGCCAGCAGCTTTAGTGGGGGGACTAGCGGGAGCCACGAGCAGTACTTC,CASSFSGGTSGSHEQYF
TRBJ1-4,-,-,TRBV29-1,TGCAGCGTTGGGGGGGGCGCGAATGAAAAGCTGTTTTTT,CSVGGGANEKLFF
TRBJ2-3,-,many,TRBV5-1,TGCGCCAGCAGCAGCCGGGACCGCGCCCCTAGCACAGATACGCAGTATTTT,CASSSRDRAPSTDTQYF
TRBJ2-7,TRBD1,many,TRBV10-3,TGTGCCATCAGTGACCACCCGGGACAGCGCTCCTACGAGCAGTACTTC,CAISDHPGQRSYEQYF
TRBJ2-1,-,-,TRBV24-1,TGTGCCACAAAGGGGGGTATGTTCAATGAGCAGTTCTTC,CATKGGMFNEQFF
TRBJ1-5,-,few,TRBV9,TGTGCCAGCAGCGTAGCAGACCAAGAGAATCAGCCCCAGCATTTT,CASSVADQENQPQHF
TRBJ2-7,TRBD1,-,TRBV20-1,TGCAGTGCTACGGGACAGGATCGCTACGAGCAGTACTTC,CSATGQDRYEQYF
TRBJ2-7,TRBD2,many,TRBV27,TGTGCCAGCAGTTTAGCGGGGGAGCGCGAGCAGTACTTC,CASSLAGEREQYF
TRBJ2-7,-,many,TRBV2,TGTGCCAGCAGTAAGGGGGGCGGGGGCTCCTACGAGCAGTACTTC,CASSKGGGGSYEQYF
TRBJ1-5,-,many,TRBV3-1,TGTGCCAGCAGCCAAATGCCGGGTCAGCCCCAGCATTTT,CASSQMPGQPQHF
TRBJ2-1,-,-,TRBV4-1,TGCGCCAGCAGCCAAGATTCTTCTGAGCAGTTCTTC,CASSQDSSEQFF
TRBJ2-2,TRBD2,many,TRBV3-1,TGTGCCAGCAGCCCCGGACAAGGACTAGCGGGAGGAACCGGGGAGCTGTTTTTT,CASSPGQGLAGGTGELFF
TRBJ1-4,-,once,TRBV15,TGTGCCACCAGCAGAGATAGAGGGTGGGATGAAGAACTGTTTTTT,CATSRDRGWDEELFF
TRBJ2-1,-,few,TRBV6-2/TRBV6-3,TGTGCCAGACCAGGCCAGGGGGGGGCTGAGCAGTTCTTC,CARPGQGGAEQFF
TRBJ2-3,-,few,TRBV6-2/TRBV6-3,TGTGCCAGCAGTTACCCCCCGCAGGGAACAGATACGCAGTATTTT,CASSYPPQGTDTQYF
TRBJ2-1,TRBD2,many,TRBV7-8,TGTGCCAGCAGCTCAAGGACTAGCGGGAGGGGCGATGAGCAGTTCTTC,CASSSRTSGRGDEQFF
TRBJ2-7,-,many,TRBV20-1,TGCAGTGCTAGAGGGGCGGGGTGGGGCTACGAGCAGTACTTC,CSARGAGWGYEQYF
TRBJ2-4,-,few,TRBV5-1,TGCGCCAGCAGCTTGGAAACAGAAAACATTCAGTACTTC,CASSLETENIQYF
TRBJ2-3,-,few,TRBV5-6,TGTGCCAGCAGCTTGGACCAGCACACAGATACGCAGTATTTT,CASSLDQHTDTQYF
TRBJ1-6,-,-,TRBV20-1,TGCAGTGCTAATCGGGGGGGCACCTATAATTCACCCCTCCACTTT,CSANRGGTYNSPLHF
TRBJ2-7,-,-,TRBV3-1,TGTGCCAGCAGCTTCGGCAAAACCTACGAGCAGTACTTC,CASSFGKTYEQYF
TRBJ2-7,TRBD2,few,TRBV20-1,TGCAGTGCAAGGACTAGCGGCTACGAGCAGTACTTC,CSARTSGYEQYF
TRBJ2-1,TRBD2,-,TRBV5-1,TGCGCCAGCAGCTTGGAGTTAGCGGGAGGTCTCTACAATGAGCAGTTCTTC,CASSLELAGGLYNEQFF
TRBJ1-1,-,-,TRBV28,TGTGCCAGCAGTTTACTAGGACAATGGACTGAAGCTTTCTTT,CASSLLGQWTEAFF